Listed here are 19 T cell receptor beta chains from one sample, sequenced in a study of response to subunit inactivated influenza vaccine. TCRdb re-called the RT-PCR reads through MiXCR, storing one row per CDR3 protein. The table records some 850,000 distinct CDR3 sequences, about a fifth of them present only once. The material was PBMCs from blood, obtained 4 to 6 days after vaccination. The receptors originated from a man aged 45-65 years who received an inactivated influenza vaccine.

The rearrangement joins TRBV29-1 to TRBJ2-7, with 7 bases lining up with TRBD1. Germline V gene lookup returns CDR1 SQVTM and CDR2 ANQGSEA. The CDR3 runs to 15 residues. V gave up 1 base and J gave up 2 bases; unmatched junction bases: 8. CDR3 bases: TGCAGCGTTGAAGTTCCGGGACAGTTAGCCTACGAGCAGTACTTC. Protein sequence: CSVEVPGQLAYEQYF.

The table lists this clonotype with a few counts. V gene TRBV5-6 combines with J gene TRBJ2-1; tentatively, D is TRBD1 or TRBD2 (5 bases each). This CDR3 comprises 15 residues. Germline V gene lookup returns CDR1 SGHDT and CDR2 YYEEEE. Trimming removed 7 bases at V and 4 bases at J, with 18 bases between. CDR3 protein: CASARYGTEYNEQFF. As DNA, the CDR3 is TGTGCCAGCGCTCGATACGGGACCGAGTACAATGAGCAGTTCTTC.

The CDR3 region is CASSASGGVYNEQFF. In DNA, the CDR3 is TGTGCCAGCAGTGCTAGCGGGGGGGTCTACAATGAGCAGTTCTTC. The chain joins TRBV6-1 to TRBJ2-1; 12 bases agree with TRBD2. Germline-derived CDR1 and CDR2 are MNHNS and SASEGT. V shed 4 bases and J 3 bases; nucleotides not matched to a gene: 1. CDR3 length equals 15 residues.

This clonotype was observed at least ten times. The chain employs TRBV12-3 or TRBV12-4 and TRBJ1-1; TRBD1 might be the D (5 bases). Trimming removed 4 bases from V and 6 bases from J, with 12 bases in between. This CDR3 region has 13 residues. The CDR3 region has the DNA TGTGCCAGCAGTTATAAGGCGGGGGCTGAAGCTTTCTTT. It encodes CASSYKAGAEAFF.

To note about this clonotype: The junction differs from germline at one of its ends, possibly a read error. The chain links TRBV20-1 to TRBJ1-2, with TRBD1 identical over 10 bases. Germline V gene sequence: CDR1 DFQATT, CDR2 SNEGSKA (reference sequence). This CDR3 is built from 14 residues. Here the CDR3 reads CNAKDRTGGSGYTF. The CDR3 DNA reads TGCAATGCTAAAGACCGGACAGGGGGAAGCGGCTACACCTTC.

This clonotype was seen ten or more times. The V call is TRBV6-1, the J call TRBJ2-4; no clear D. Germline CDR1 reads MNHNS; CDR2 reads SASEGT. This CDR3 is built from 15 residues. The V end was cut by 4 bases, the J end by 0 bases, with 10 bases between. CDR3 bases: TGTGCCAGCAGTGGTGAAAGCCTAGCCAAAAACATTCAGTACTTC. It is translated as CASSGESLAKNIQYF.

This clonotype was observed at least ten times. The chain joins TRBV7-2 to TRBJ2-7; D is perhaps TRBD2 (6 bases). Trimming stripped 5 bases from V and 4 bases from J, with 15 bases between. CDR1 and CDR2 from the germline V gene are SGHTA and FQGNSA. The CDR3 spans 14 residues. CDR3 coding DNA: TGTGCCAGCAGCCCTACCGGGGGTAGATACGAGCAGTACTTC. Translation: CASSPTGGRYEQYF.

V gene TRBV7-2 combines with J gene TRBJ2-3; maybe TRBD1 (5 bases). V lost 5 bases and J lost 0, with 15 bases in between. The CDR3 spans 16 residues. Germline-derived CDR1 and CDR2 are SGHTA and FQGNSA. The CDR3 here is CASSGRWGASTDTQYF. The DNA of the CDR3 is TGTGCCAGCAGCGGAAGGTGGGGCGCGAGCACAGATACGCAGTATTTT.

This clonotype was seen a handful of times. This CDR3 is CAISRGGSDTDTQYF. For the CDR3, the DNA is TGTGCCATCAGTCGGGGGGGGAGTGACACAGATACGCAGTATTTT. V gene TRBV10-3 combines with J gene TRBJ2-3; 8 bases line up with TRBD2. CDR1 ENHRY and CDR2 SYGVKD come from the germline V gene. The CDR3 totals 15 residues. Trimming took 5 bases from V and 2 from J; bases not matched to a gene: 6.

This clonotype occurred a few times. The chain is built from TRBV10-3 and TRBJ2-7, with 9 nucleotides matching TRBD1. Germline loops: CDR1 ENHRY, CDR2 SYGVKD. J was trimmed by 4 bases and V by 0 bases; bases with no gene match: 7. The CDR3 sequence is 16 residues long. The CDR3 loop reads CAISESVGTGKYEQYF. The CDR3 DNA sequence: TGTGCCATCAGTGAGTCGGTCGGGACAGGGAAGTACGAGCAGTACTTC.

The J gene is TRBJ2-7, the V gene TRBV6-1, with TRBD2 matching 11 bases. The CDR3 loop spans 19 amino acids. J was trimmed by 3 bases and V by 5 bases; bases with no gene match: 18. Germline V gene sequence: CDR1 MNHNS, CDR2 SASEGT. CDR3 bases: TGTGCCAGCAGTCAGCGCAGTTGGTATAGACTAGCGGGAAACTACGAGCAGTACTTC. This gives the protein CASSQRSWYRLAGNYEQYF.

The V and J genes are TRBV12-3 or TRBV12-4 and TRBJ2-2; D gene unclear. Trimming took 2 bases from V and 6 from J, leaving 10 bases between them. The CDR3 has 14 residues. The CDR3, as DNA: TGTGCCAGCAGTTTAAATCGGGCCGCCGGGGAGCTGTTTTTT. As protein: CASSLNRAAGELFF.

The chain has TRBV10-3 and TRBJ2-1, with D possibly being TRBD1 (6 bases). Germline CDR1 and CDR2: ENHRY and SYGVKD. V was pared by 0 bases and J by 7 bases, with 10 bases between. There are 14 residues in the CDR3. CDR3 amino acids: CAISESNRVNEQFF. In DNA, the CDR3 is TGTGCCATCAGTGAGTCCAACAGGGTAAATGAGCAGTTCTTC.

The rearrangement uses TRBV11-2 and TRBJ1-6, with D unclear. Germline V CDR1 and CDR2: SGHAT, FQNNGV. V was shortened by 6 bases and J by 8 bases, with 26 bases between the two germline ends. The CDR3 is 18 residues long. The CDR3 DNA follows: TGTGCCAGCAGTTATACATGGAACCCTCGGCGCCTCCATTCACCCCTCCACTTT. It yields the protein CASSYTWNPRRLHSPLHF.

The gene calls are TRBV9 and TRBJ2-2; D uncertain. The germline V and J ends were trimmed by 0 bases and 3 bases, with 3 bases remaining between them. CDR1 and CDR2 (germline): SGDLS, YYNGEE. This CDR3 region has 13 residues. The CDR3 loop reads CASSVDDTGELFF. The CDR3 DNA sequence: TGTGCCAGCAGCGTAGACGACACCGGGGAGCTGTTTTTT.

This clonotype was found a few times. CDR3 residues: CASGDRVNEQFF. The CDR3 DNA reads as TGTGCCAGCGGGGACAGGGTTAATGAGCAGTTCTTC. This rearrangement joins TRBV6-2 or TRBV6-3 to TRBJ2-1; 9 bases agree with TRBD1. V lost 8 bases to trimming and J lost 7 bases; unmatched junction nucleotides: 3. The germline V gene encodes CDR1 MNHEY and CDR2 SVGEGT. This CDR3 comprises 12 residues.

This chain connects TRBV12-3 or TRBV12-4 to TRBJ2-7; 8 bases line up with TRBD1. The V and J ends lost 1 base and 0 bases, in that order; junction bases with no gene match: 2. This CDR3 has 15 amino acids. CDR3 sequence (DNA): TGTGCCAGCAGTTTAGGACAGGGGATCTCCTACGAGCAGTACTTC. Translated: CASSLGQGISYEQYF.

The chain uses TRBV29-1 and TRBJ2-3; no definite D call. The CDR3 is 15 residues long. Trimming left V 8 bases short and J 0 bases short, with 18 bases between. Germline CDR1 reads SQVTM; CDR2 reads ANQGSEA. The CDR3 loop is CSLVRPTTSTDTQYF. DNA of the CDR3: TGCAGCCTTGTTCGTCCGACAACTAGCACAGATACGCAGTATTTT.

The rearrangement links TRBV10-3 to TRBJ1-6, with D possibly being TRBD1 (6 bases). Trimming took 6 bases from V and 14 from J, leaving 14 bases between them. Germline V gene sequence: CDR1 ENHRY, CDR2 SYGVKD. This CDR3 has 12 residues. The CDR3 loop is CAIRQGRGTLHF. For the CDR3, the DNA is TGTGCCATCAGACAGGGAAGGGGAACCCTCCACTTT.